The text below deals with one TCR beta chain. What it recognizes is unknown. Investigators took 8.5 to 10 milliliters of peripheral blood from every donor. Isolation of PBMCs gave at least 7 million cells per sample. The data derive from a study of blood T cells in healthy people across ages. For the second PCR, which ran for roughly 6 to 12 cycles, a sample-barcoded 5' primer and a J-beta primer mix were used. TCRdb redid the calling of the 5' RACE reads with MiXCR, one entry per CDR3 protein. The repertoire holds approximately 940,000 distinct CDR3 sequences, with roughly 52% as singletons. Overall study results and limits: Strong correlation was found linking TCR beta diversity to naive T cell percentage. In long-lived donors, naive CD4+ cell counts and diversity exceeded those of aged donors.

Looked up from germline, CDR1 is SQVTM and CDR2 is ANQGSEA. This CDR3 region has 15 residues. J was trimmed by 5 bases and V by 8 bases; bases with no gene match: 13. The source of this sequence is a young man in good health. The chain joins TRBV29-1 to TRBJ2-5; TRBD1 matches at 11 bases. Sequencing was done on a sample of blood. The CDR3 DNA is TGCAGCTCCGGCCCCGGGACAGGGGGATTCGAGACCCAGTACTTC. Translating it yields CSSGPGTGGFETQYF.